This T cell receptor (beta chain) is from a study of blood T cell repertoires in COVID-19. Study as a whole: The United States, Italy and Spain provided the acute and convalescent COVID-19 samples. Nucleic acid was either cDNA or gDNA, and it came from T cells, B-cell-depleted T cells, or PBMCs.

Original processing notes: Cell counts per sample came from amplifying reference gene primers. Using immunoSEQ multiplex PCR, the repertoire was profiled, and TCRdb retains in-frame clones only, with some absent. That table supplies the V and J calls and clone size; D and trimming were determined from the DNA. The sample has around 120,000 clones; around 80% are singletons. With V trimmed by 1 base and J by 6 bases, 4 bases remained unmatched. The germline gives CDR1 SGHDN, CDR2 FVKESK. The CDR3 has 15 residues. The chain employs TRBV14 and TRBJ2-7; TRBD1 aligns across 12 bases. The sequence was obtained from a man between 65 and 80 years old with acute or convalescent COVID-19. Material for sequencing was peripheral blood. As DNA, the CDR3 is TGTGCCAGCAGCCAAGGCGGGACAGGGGGCGGCGAGCAGTACTTC. Protein: CASSQGGTGGGEQYF.